The 21 T cell receptor beta chains presented below share a single source sample, sequenced in a study of PD-1 blockade in classical Hodgkin lymphoma. Noted time point: newly diagnosed, previously untreated cHL patient sample. Purified CD4+ T cells were obtained from thawed PBMCs through magnetic negative selection. Libraries were prepared by immunoSEQ multiplex PCR; TCRdb keeps only in-frame clonotypes and omits some of them. Of about 24,000 clones listed, 75% to 95% were seen once; the top ten hold about 0.5%. Material for sequencing was CD4+ T cells from blood. The receptors stem from a human donor with classical Hodgkin lymphoma.

The chain links TRBV25-1 to TRBJ2-4; the D is unclear. V dropped 4 bases and J dropped 0 bases, with 4 bases sitting between them. Germline V CDR1 and CDR2: MGHDK, SYGVNS. This CDR3 region has 13 residues. The CDR3 loop reads CASSALAKNIQYF. The CDR3 DNA sequence: TGTGCCAGCAGTGCTCTAGCCAAAAACATTCAGTACTTC.

CDR3 sequence: CASSEFLGSDTEAFF. The CDR3 DNA follows: TGTGCCAGCAGTGAATTTTTGGGCTCGGACACTGAAGCTTTCTTT. This chain joins TRBV25-1 and TRBJ1-1; no clear D gene. This CDR3 is 15 amino acids long. Trimming stripped 1 base from V and 3 bases from J, with 12 bases between. The V gene's germline CDR1 is MGHDK and CDR2 SYGVNS.

This chain uses TRBV11-2 with TRBJ1-4, with TRBD1 as a possible D gene (6 bases). Germline V gene lookup returns CDR1 SGHAT and CDR2 FQNNGV. Trimming took 5 bases from V and 8 from J, leaving 18 bases between them. The CDR3 consists of 15 residues. This chain's CDR3 is CASSRDPHRAEKLFF. CDR3 DNA: TGTGCCAGCAGCCGGGATCCTCACAGGGCAGAAAAACTGTTTTTT. Supplemented by reference TRBV11-2 and TRBJ1-4, the full variable domain reads EAGVAQSPRYKIIEKRQSVAFWCNPISGHATLYWYQQILGQGPKLLIQFQNNGVVDDSQLPKDRFSAERLKGVDSTLKIQPAKLEDSAVYLCASSRDPHRAEKLFFGSGTQLSVL.

This clone has just a few counts. The chain recombines TRBV10-3 with TRBJ1-1; D is ambiguous. The CDR3 runs 13 residues. Germline V gene lookup returns CDR1 ENHRY and CDR2 SYGVKD. Between the trimmed V and J ends, which lost 4 bases and 4 bases, there was a span of 10 bases. In DNA, the CDR3 is TGTGCCATCAGTGCTGGTGAGGGCACTGAAGCTTTCTTT. This gives the protein CAISAGEGTEAFF.

The rearrangement uses TRBV5-1 and TRBJ1-4; the D is unclear. The CDR3 is made up of 15 amino acids. The V end lost 0 bases, the J end lost 0 bases, and 6 bases lay between the germline ends. Germline V CDR1 and CDR2: SGHRS, YFSETQ. CDR3 region: CASSLAGATNEKLFF. Here the CDR3 DNA reads TGCGCCAGCAGCTTGGCCGGGGCAACTAATGAAAAACTGTTTTTT.

This chain uses TRBV2 with TRBJ1-4, with a tentative D call TRBD1 (6 bases). Germline V gives CDR1 SNHLY, CDR2 FYNNEI. V lost 4 bases and J lost 5, with 17 bases in between. This CDR3 contains 16 residues. The CDR3: CASSVGGLRGNEKLFF. In nucleotides, the CDR3 is TGTGCCAGCAGTGTAGGGGGTCTCCGAGGGAATGAAAAACTGTTTTTT. Combining the CDR3 with reference TRBV2 and TRBJ1-4 gives the whole variable domain EPEVTQTPSHQVTQMGQEVILRCVPISNHLYFYWYRQILGQKVEFLVSFYNNEISEKSEIFDDQFSVERPDGSNFTLKIRSTKLEDSAMYFCASSVGGLRGNEKLFFGSGTQLSVL.

CDR3 sequence reads: CASTIQEGFTEAFF. The CDR3 DNA reads as TGTGCCAGTACCATCCAAGAAGGGTTCACTGAAGCTTTCTTT. The chain combines TRBV19 with TRBJ1-1; D gene ambiguous. Per the germline V gene, CDR1 is LNHDA and CDR2 is SQIVND (reference sequence). The V end was cut by 7 bases, the J end by 4 bases, with 16 bases between. The CDR3 consists of 14 residues.

The genes are TRBV11-3 and TRBJ1-3; D gene unclear. Germline V lookup: CDR1 SGHNT, CDR2 YENEEA. V lost 5 bases, J lost 4 bases, and 18 bases lay in between. The CDR3 has 16 amino acids. The CDR3 sequence: CASSARLLLGGNTIYF. Here the CDR3 DNA reads TGTGCCAGCAGCGCCCGTCTTCTCCTGGGGGGAAACACCATATATTTT.

The chain employs TRBV6-1 and TRBJ2-7; TRBD2 aligns across 10 bases. The CDR3 is 15 residues long. After removal of 2 bases from V and 7 bases from J, the junction contained 8 bases not matched to a gene. In germline, CDR1 is MNHNS, CDR2 SASEGT. The CDR3 region is CASSELAGALLEQYF. CDR3 in DNA: TGTGCCAGCAGTGAACTAGCGGGGGCCCTCCTGGAGCAGTACTTC.

CDR3 sequence reads: CASSAGLGNEQYF. The CDR3 region has the DNA TGTGCCAGCAGCGCGGGGCTTGGTAACGAGCAGTACTTC. The gene calls are TRBV7-2 and TRBJ2-7, with a weak D call TRBD2 (6 bases). The CDR3 covers 13 residues. Germline V gene lookup returns CDR1 SGHTA and CDR2 FQGNSA. Between the trimmed V and J ends, which lost 5 bases and 5 bases, there was a span of 13 bases.

This clone appeared once. CDR3 DNA sequence: TGTGCCAGCAGCCAAGGCCCCGGGACTATGTACCAAGAGACCCAGTACTTC. It codes for CASSQGPGTMYQETQYF. This chain uses TRBV14 with TRBJ2-5, with 7 nucleotides matching TRBD2. The CDR3 has 17 amino acids. The germline CDR1 and CDR2 sequences are SGHDN and FVKESK. Trimming at V came to 1 base and at J to 0 bases, leaving 8 bases not matched to a gene.

The chain couples TRBV29-1 to TRBJ2-5, with D possibly being TRBD1 (6 bases). The length of the CDR3 is 13 residues. V dropped 8 bases and J dropped 2 bases, with 15 bases sitting between them. Per germline, CDR1 SQVTM and CDR2 ANQGSEA. The chain's CDR3 is CSYGRDNQETQYF. Here the CDR3 DNA reads TGCAGCTACGGACGGGACAATCAAGAGACCCAGTACTTC.

This clone was recorded once. V gene TRBV7-5 combines with J gene TRBJ2-3; TRBD2, as called in the table, went unchecked against the DNA. TRBV7-5 is designated a pseudogene. CDR3 length equals 15 residues. The DNA of the CDR3 is TGTGCCAGAACCACTAGTGGCGGATCCACAGATACGCAGTATTTT. This gives the protein CARTTSGGSTDTQYF.

The V call is TRBV20-1, the J call TRBJ1-1, with a possible D match to TRBD1 (6 bases). V lost 4 bases, J lost 8 bases, and 11 bases lay in between. In germline, CDR1 is DFQATT, CDR2 SNEGSKA (reference sequence). The CDR3 totals 11 residues. The CDR3 DNA sequence: TGCAGTGCTACCCCGGGGGCCGAAGCTTTCTTT. Translated, it gives CSATPGAEAFF.

The chain employs TRBV18 and TRBJ2-3, with 7 bases matching TRBD2. The V and J ends lost 2 bases and 6 bases, in that order; junction bases with no gene match: 5. Germline CDR1 is KGHSH and CDR2 is LQKENI. This CDR3 region has 14 residues. CDR3 coding DNA: TGTGCCAGCTCACCAAACCCCGGGGGGGATACGCAGTATTTT. Amino acid sequence: CASSPNPGGDTQYF.

This rearrangement joins TRBV5-1 to TRBJ2-7; 7 bases align to TRBD1. The germline V gene has CDR1 SGHRS and CDR2 YFSETQ. With 4 bases clipped from V and 3 bases from J, the junction kept 7 bases outside the gene matches. The CDR3 has 14 residues. CDR3 in DNA: TGCGCCAGCAGCGACAGGGTTTCAATCTACGAGCAGTACTTC. This sequence encodes CASSDRVSIYEQYF.

This clone occurred once. J is TRBJ1-4 and V is TRBV11-2, with D possibly matching TRBD1 (6 bases). The CDR3 extends over 14 amino acids. V was pared by 5 bases and J by 3 bases, with 10 bases between. CDR1 SGHAT and CDR2 FQNNGV come from the germline V gene. The CDR3 sequence is CASSPRGPNEKLFF. CDR3 nucleotides: TGTGCCAGCAGCCCCCGGGGGCCTAATGAAAAACTGTTTTTT.

This clone was seen a single time. The rearrangement uses TRBV28 and TRBJ1-1, with 7 bases identical to TRBD1. With V trimmed by 6 bases and J by 7 bases, 20 bases remained unmatched. The CDR3 consists of 17 residues. Germline lookup yields CDR1 MDHEN and CDR2 SYDVKM. The CDR3 reads CASRRQGVGVWAREAFF. The CDR3 DNA reads TGTGCCAGCAGAAGACAGGGCGTGGGCGTATGGGCCCGTGAAGCTTTCTTT.

The table lists this clone with a count of one. V and J are TRBV2 and TRBJ2-4; no firm D call. Germline V lookup: CDR1 SNHLY, CDR2 FYNNEI. V was clipped by 6 bases and J by 4 bases, with 13 bases between them. CDR3 length: 14 residues. DNA of the CDR3: TGTGCCAGCAGCGTACAGCTAATTAAAAACATTCAGTACTTC. Translation: CASSVQLIKNIQYF.

The V gene is TRBV6-1, the J gene TRBJ2-3; possible D gene TRBD1, 5 bases. The germline V gene has CDR1 MNHNS and CDR2 SASEGT. This CDR3 has 13 residues. V gave up 2 bases and J gave up 6 bases, with 9 bases separating them. The chain's CDR3 is CASSEQGGDTQYF. CDR3 in DNA: TGTGCCAGCAGTGAACAGGGTGGGGATACGCAGTATTTT.

This rearrangement joins TRBV27 to TRBJ2-1; unclear D gene. The CDR3 consists of 13 residues. In germline, CDR1 is MNHEY, CDR2 SMNVEV (reference sequence). Between the trimmed V and J ends, which lost 0 bases and 5 bases, there was a span of 5 bases. As DNA, the CDR3 is TGTGCCAGCAGTTTATCAATTCACAATGAGCAGTTCTTC. This gives the protein CASSLSIHNEQFF.